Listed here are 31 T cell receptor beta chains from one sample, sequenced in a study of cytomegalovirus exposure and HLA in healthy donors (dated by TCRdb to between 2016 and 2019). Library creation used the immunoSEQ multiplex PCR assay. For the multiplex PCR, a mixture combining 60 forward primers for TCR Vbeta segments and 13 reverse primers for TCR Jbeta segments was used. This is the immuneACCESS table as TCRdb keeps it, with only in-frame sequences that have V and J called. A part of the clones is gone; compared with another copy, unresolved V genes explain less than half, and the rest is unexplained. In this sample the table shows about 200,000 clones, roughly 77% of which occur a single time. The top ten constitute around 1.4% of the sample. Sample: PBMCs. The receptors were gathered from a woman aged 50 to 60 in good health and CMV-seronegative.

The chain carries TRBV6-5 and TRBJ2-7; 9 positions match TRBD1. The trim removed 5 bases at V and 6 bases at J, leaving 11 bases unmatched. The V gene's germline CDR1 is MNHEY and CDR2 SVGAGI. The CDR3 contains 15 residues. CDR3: CASSLKGQGFFEQYF. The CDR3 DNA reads TGTGCCAGCAGTCTTAAGGGACAGGGATTTTTCGAGCAGTACTTC.

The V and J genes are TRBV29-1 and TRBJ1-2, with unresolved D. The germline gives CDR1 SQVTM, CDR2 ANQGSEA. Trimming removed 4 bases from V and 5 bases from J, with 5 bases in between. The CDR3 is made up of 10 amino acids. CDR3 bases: TGCAGCGTTGGCGGGTATGGCTACACCTTC. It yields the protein CSVGGYGYTF.

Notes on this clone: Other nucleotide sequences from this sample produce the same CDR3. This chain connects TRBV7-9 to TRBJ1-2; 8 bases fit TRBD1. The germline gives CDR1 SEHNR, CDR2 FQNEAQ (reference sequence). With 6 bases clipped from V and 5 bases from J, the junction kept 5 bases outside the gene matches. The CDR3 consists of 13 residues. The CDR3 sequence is CASSSGGSYGYTF. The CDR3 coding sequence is TGTGCCAGCAGTTCAGGGGGCTCTTATGGCTACACCTTC.

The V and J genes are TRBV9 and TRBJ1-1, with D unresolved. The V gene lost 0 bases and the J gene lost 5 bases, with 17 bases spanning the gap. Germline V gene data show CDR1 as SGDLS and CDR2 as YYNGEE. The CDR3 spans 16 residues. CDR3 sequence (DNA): TGTGCCAGCAGCGTAGACGAGACATCTCCGGGGACTGAAGCTTTCTTT. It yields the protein CASSVDETSPGTEAFF.

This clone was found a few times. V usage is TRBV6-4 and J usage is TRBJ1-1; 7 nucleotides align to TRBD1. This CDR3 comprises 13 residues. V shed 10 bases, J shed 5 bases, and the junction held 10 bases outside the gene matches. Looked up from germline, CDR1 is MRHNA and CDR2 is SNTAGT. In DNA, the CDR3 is TGTGCCACCTCCGACAGGGCGGGAACTGAAGCTTTCTTT. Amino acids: CATSDRAGTEAFF.

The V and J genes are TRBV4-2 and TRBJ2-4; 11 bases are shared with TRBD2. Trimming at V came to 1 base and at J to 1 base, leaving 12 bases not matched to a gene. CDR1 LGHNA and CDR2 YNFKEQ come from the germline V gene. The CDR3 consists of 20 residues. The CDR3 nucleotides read TGTGCCAGCAGCCAAGCCCCTTTAGCGGGAGGGCCAGAGGCCAAAAACATTCAGTACTTC. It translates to CASSQAPLAGGPEAKNIQYF.

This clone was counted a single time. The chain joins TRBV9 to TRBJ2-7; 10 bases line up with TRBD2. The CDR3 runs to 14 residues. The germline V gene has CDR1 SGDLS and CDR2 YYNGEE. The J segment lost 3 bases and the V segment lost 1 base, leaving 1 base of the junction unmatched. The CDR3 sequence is CASSVTSGVYEQYF. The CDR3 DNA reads TGTGCCAGCAGCGTAACTAGCGGGGTCTACGAGCAGTACTTC.

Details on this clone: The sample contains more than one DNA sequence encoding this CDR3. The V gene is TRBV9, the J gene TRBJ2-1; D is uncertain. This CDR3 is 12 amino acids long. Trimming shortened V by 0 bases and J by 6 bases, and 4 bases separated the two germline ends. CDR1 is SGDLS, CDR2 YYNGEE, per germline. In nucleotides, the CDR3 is TGTGCCAGCAGCGTAGCCGGCAATGAGCAGTTCTTC. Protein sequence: CASSVAGNEQFF.

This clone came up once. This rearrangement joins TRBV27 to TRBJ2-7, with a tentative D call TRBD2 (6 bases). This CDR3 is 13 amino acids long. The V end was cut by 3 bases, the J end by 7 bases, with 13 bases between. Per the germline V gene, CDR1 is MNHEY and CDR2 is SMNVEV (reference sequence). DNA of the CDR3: TGTGCCAGCAGTTTGGGGAGGTCGCTTGAGCAGTACTTC. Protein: CASSLGRSLEQYF.

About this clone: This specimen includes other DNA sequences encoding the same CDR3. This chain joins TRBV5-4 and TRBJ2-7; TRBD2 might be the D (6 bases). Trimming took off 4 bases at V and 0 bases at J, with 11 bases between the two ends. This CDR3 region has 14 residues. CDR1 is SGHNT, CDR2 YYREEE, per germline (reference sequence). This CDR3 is CASSPGRGSYEQYF. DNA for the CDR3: TGTGCCAGCAGCCCGGGGCGGGGCTCCTACGAGCAGTACTTC.

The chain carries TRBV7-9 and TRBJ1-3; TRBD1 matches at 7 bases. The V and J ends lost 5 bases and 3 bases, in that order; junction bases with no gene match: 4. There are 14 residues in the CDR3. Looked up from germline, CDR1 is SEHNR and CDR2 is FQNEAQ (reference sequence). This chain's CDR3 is CASSNTGVGNTIYF. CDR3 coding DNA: TGTGCCAGCAGCAACACAGGGGTTGGAAACACCATATATTTT.

CDR3 bases: TGTGCCAGCAGCGACGGGACTACTAGGGCGCAGTATTTT. Its protein is CASSDGTTRAQYF. The chain couples TRBV9 to TRBJ2-3, with 7 bases aligning to TRBD2. V lost 3 bases and J lost 10; bases outside the gene matches: 8. This CDR3 spans 13 amino acids. The germline gives CDR1 SGDLS, CDR2 YYNGEE.

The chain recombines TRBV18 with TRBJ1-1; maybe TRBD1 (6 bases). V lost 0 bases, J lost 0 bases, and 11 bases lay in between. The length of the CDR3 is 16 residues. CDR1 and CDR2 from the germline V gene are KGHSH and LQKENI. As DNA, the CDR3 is TGTGCCAGCTCACCACCAACAGGGAGCATGAACACTGAAGCTTTCTTT. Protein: CASSPPTGSMNTEAFF.

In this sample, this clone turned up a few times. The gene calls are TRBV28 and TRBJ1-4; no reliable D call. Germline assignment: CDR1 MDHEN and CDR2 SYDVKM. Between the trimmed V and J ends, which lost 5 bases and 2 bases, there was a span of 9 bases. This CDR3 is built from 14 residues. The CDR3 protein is CASSNHRTNEKLFF. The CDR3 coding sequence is TGTGCCAGCAGTAATCATCGGACTAATGAAAAACTGTTTTTT.

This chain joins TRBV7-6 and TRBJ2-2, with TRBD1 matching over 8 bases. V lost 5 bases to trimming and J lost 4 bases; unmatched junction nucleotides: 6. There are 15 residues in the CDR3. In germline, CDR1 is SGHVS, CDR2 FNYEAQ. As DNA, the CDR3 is TGTGCCAGCAGCCAGGGGGCGCGGGGCACCGGGGAGCTGTTTTTT. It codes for CASSQGARGTGELFF.

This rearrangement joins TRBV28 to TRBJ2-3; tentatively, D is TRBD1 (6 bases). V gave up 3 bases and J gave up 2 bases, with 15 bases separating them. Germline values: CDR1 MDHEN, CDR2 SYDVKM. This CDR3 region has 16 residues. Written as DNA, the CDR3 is TGTGCCAGCAGTTTCTCACAGGGAACTCTCACAGATACGCAGTATTTT. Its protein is CASSFSQGTLTDTQYF.

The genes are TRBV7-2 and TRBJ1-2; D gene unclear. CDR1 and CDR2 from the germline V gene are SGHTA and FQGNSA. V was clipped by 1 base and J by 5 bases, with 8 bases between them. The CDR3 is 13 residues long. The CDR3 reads CASSLGGSYGYTF. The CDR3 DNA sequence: TGTGCCAGCAGCTTAGGAGGTAGTTATGGCTACACCTTC. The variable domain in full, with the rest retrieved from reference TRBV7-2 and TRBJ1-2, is GAGVSQSPSNKVTEKGKDVELRCDPISGHTALYWYRQSLGQGLEFLIYFQGNSAPDKSGLPSDRFSAERTGGSVSTLTIQRTQQEDSAVYLCASSLGGSYGYTFGSGTRLTVV.

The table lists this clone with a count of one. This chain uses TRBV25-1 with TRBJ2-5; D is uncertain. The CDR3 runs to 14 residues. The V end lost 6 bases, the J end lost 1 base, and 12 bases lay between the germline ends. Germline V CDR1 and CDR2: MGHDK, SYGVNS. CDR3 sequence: CASSPSLVQETQYF. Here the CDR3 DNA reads TGTGCCAGCAGCCCGTCTTTAGTCCAAGAGACCCAGTACTTC.

CDR3 sequence reads: CASSLGQGVPETQYF. DNA for the CDR3: TGTGCCAGCAGCCTTGGACAGGGGGTCCCAGAGACCCAGTACTTC. This chain connects TRBV9 to TRBJ2-5; 10 bases are shared with TRBD1. The V gene end was trimmed by 4 bases and the J gene end by 4 bases; junction bases not matched to a gene: 7. In germline, CDR1 is SGDLS, CDR2 YYNGEE. The CDR3 covers 15 residues.

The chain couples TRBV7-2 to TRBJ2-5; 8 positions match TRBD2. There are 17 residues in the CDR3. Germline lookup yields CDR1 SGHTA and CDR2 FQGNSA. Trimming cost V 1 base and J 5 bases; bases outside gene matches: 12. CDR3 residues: CASSLGSRRTSRETQYF. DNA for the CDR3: TGTGCCAGCAGCTTAGGATCCCGAAGGACTAGCAGGGAGACCCAGTACTTC.

The CDR3 spells CSAPTGIVAFF. DNA for the CDR3: TGCAGTGCTCCGACAGGGATTGTCGCTTTCTTT. The chain employs TRBV20-1 and TRBJ1-1; 7 nucleotides match TRBD1. With V trimmed by 5 bases and J by 11 bases, 8 bases remained unmatched. Germline V gene lookup returns CDR1 DFQATT and CDR2 SNEGSKA (reference sequence). The CDR3 consists of 11 residues.

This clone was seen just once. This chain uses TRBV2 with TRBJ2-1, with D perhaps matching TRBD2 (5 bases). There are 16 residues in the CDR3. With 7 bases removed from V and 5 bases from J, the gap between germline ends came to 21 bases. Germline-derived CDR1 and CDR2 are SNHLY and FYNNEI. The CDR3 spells CASTGMLGIVNNEQFF. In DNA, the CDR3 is TGTGCCAGCACGGGGATGCTTGGGATCGTCAACAATGAGCAGTTCTTC. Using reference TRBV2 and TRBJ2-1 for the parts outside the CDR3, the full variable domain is EPEVTQTPSHQVTQMGQEVILRCVPISNHLYFYWYRQILGQKVEFLVSFYNNEISEKSEIFDDQFSVERPDGSNFTLKIRSTKLEDSAMYFCASTGMLGIVNNEQFFGPGTRLTVL.

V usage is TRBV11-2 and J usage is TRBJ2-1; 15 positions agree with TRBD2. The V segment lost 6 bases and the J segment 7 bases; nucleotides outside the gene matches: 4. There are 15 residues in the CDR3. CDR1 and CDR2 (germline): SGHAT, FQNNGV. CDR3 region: CASRLGLAGGNEQFF. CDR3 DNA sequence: TGTGCCAGCAGGCTGGGACTAGCGGGAGGAAATGAGCAGTTCTTC.

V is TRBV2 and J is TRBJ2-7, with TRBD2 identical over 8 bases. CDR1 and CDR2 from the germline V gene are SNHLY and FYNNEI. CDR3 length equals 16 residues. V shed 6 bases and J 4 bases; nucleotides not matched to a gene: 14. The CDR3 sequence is CASSLRWGPSGYEQYF. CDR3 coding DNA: TGTGCCAGCAGCCTCAGGTGGGGTCCTAGCGGGTACGAGCAGTACTTC.

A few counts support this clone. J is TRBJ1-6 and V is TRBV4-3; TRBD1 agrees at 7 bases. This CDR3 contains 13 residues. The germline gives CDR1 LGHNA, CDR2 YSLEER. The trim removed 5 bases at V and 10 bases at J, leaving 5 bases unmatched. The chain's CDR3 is CASSVDRESPLHF. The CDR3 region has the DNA TGCGCCAGCAGCGTAGACAGGGAATCACCCCTCCACTTT.

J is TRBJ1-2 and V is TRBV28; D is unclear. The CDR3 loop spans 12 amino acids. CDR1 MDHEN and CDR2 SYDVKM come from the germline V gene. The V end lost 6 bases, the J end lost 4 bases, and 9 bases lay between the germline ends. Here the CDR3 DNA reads TGTGCCAGCAGGGGCAGTTCCTATGGCTACACCTTC. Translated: CASRGSSYGYTF.

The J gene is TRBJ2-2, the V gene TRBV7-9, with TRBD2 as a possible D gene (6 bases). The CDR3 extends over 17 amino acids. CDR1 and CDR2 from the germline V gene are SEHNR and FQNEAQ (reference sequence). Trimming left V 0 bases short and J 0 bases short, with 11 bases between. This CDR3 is CASSLAAGGTNTGELFF. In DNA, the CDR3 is TGTGCCAGCAGCTTAGCGGCGGGCGGGACGAACACCGGGGAGCTGTTTTTT.

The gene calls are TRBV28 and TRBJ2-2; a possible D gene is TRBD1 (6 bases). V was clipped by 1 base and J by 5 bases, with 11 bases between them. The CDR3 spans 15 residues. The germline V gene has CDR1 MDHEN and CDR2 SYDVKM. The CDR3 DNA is TGTGCCAGCAGTTTATTACAGGGTCAGACCGGGGAGCTGTTTTTT. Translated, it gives CASSLLQGQTGELFF.

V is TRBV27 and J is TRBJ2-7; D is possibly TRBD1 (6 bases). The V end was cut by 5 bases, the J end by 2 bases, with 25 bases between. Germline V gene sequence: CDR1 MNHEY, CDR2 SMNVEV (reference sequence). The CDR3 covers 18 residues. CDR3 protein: CASSPTSSIHRAPYEQYF. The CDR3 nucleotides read TGTGCCAGCAGTCCAACCTCCTCAATTCACAGGGCGCCCTACGAGCAGTACTTC.

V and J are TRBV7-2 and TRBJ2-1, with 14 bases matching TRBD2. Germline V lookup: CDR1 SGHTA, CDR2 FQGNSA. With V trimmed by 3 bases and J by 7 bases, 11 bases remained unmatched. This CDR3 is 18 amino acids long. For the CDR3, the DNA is TGTGCCAGCAGCTTTTACCATCTGACTAGCGGGAGGGCGAATGAGCAGTTCTTC. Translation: CASSFYHLTSGRANEQFF.

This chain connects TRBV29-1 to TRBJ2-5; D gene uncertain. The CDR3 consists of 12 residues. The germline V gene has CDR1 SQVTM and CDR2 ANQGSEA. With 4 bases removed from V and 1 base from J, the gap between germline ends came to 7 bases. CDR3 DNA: TGCAGCGTTGGCAGAGGCCAAGAGACCCAGTACTTC. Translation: CSVGRGQETQYF.